This T cell receptor (beta chain) was recorded in a study of blood T cell repertoires in COVID-19. Study overall: From the United States, Italy and Spain came samples of acute and convalescent COVID-19. PBMCs, B-cell-depleted T cells, or T cells provided the cDNA or gDNA that made up the material.

Per the authors' pipeline: Scientists estimated how many nucleated cells there were by amplifying reference gene primers. Measured with immunoSEQ multiplex PCR; TCRdb has only the in-frame clones, and not every one. V, J and clone size are taken as reported in that table, and D and trimming were inferred from the DNA itself. Of roughly 100,000 clones in the sample, about 89% were seen once. CDR3 size: 15 residues. V lost 0 bases and J lost 1, with 12 bases in between. Germline assignment: CDR1 GTSNPN and CDR2 SVGIG (reference sequence). Sequencing was done on a sample of peripheral blood. The sequence derives from a middle-aged man with acute or convalescent COVID-19. The V call is TRBV30, the J call TRBJ2-5, with D maybe TRBD1 (5 bases). DNA of the CDR3: TGTGCCTGGAGTGTTGGGCAGGGCGGCCAAGAGACCCAGTACTTC. Its translation: CAWSVGQGGQETQYF.